What follows describes a single TCR beta chain. These data are taken from a study of blood T cell repertoires in COVID-19. Original analysis: For nucleated cells, counts were estimated from reference gene primer amplification. Generated by immunoSEQ multiplex PCR, the TCRdb table keeps only in-frame clones and is missing some. The V and J calls and clone size were taken over from that table, and D and trimming were inferred from the DNA. The table lists about 16,000 clones, more than 75% of them singletons. V lost 9 bases and J lost 6, with 21 bases in between. The CDR3 covers 15 residues. The germline V gene encodes CDR1 SNHLY and CDR2 FYNNEI.

The sequenced material came from peripheral blood. The receptor was derived from a human donor with active COVID-19. The donor label of this sample is uncertain. The chain uses TRBV2 and TRBJ1-5; a possible D gene is TRBD1 (6 bases). In nucleotides, the CDR3 is TGTGCCAGTTCTGGTTCGGGAGGGGGTCGTCAGCCCCAGCATTTT. Translated: CASSGSGGGRQPQHF.